The next 26 T cell receptor beta chains were all read from a single sample in a study of blood T cell repertoires in COVID-19. The assay was immunoSEQ multiplex PCR, and TCRdb's table has in-frame clones only and misses some. Of some 300,000 clones detected, approximately 89% appear once; the ten largest clones hold about 1.7%. The sequenced material came from peripheral blood. These receptors originate from a woman between 25 and 40 years old with COVID-19, enrolled during active disease.

This clone was detected only a few times. The CDR3 coding sequence is TGTGCCAGCAACCCTAGACAGGGGCTCAACTATGGCTACACCTTC. Translated: CASNPRQGLNYGYTF. This rearrangement joins TRBV2 to TRBJ1-2, with 8 bases identical to TRBD1. The CDR3 runs to 15 residues. V gave up 7 bases and J gave up 2 bases; unmatched junction bases: 9. Germline V gene lookup returns CDR1 SNHLY and CDR2 FYNNEI.

The V gene is TRBV19, the J gene TRBJ1-1, with D unclear. Per germline, CDR1 LNHDA and CDR2 SQIVND (reference sequence). The CDR3 length is 17 residues. The V and J ends lost 0 bases and 2 bases respectively, with 16 bases between them. The CDR3, as DNA: TGTGCCAGTAGTATAGATCTTCGCCAGGCCTCCAACACTGAAGCTTTCTTT. Translated: CASSIDLRQASNTEAFF.

The chain combines TRBV5-1 with TRBJ1-6; D unresolved. Trimming took 4 bases from V and 0 from J, leaving 20 bases between them. The CDR3 length is 19 residues. The germline CDR1 and CDR2 sequences are SGHRS and YFSETQ. The CDR3, as DNA: TGCGCCAGCAGCACCCACAGCCAGACGGCCCTCTCCTATAATTCACCCCTCCACTTT. Its translation is CASSTHSQTALSYNSPLHF.

The chain recombines TRBV19 with TRBJ1-1; D unresolved. Per the germline V gene, CDR1 is LNHDA and CDR2 is SQIVND (reference sequence). This CDR3 is 13 amino acids long. The V and J ends lost 3 bases and 1 base respectively, with 6 bases between them. For the CDR3, the DNA is TGTGCCAGTAGTATCCCAGGGAACACTGAAGCTTTCTTT. Its translation: CASSIPGNTEAFF.

This chain links TRBV23-1 with TRBJ2-1; D gene uncertain. TRBV23-1 is designated an ORF whose function remains uncertain. Trimming removed 4 bases at V and 0 bases at J, with 13 bases between. The CDR3 is 16 residues long. The CDR3 coding sequence is TGCGCCAGCAGTCTAATTGGCAGAAGCTCCTACAATGAGCAGTTCTTC. As protein: CASSLIGRSSYNEQFF.

This chain links TRBV11-2 with TRBJ2-7, with a tentative D call TRBD1 (6 bases). Trimming removed 7 bases from V and 1 base from J, with 14 bases in between. This CDR3 is 14 amino acids long. Germline CDR1 is SGHAT and CDR2 is FQNNGV. The CDR3 DNA is TGTGCCAGCACCCAGGGGCCCCCTTCCTACGAGCAGTACGTC. Translating gives CASTQGPPSYEQYV.

J is TRBJ2-7 and V is TRBV27; D is possibly TRBD2 (5 bases). The CDR3 is made up of 12 amino acids. Germline values: CDR1 MNHEY, CDR2 SMNVEV (reference sequence). V lost 3 bases and J lost 7, with 10 bases in between. The CDR3, as DNA: TGTGCCAGCAGTTTCGGAGGTCGGGAGCAGTACTTC. Protein sequence: CASSFGGREQYF.

The V gene is TRBV7-9, the J gene TRBJ2-5; 9 bases agree with TRBD2. The CDR3 runs 17 residues. CDR1 and CDR2 from the germline V gene are SEHNR and FQNEAQ (reference sequence). With V trimmed by 4 bases and J by 5 bases, 14 bases remained unmatched. This CDR3 is CASSSPGAAGGHETQYF. In DNA form, the CDR3 reads TGTGCCAGCAGCTCCCCCGGGGCAGCGGGGGGCCATGAGACCCAGTACTTC.

V is TRBV19 and J is TRBJ1-1; D is possibly TRBD1 (6 bases). CDR3 length: 13 amino acids. From germline, CDR1 is LNHDA and CDR2 SQIVND (reference sequence). Trimming shortened V by 4 bases and J by 7 bases, and 13 bases separated the two germline ends. CDR3 loop: CASSTLGQSEAFF. In DNA form, the CDR3 reads TGTGCCAGTAGTACCCTAGGACAGAGTGAAGCTTTCTTT. Full variable domain (missing parts from reference TRBV19 and TRBJ1-1): DGGITQSPKYLFRKEGQNVTLSCEQNLNHDAMYWYRQDPGQGLRLIYYSQIVNDFQKGDIAEGYSVSREKKESFPLTVTSAQKNPTAFYLCASSTLGQSEAFFGQGTRLTVV.

V is TRBV24-1 and J is TRBJ2-1, with 8 positions matching TRBD2. This CDR3 spans 19 amino acids. V shed 2 bases and J 4 bases; nucleotides not matched to a gene: 15. Germline CDR1 reads KGHDR; CDR2 reads SFDVKD. CDR3 nucleotides: TGTGCCACCAGTGATTCTTCCCAAGGTAGCGGGGACGCTTACAATGAGCAGTTCTTC. Its translation: CATSDSSQGSGDAYNEQFF.

The J gene is TRBJ1-2, the V gene TRBV28; 8 bases agree with TRBD1. From germline, CDR1 is MDHEN and CDR2 SYDVKM. The CDR3 runs to 15 residues. Unmatched junction bases numbered 9, after V lost 2 bases and J lost 7 bases. The CDR3 DNA follows: TGTGCCAGCAGTTTAGGCTCTCAGGGGGCGGGTGGCTACACCTTC. Translating gives CASSLGSQGAGGYTF.

The chain has TRBV10-3 and TRBJ1-1; D is possibly TRBD1 (5 bases). This CDR3 comprises 14 residues. V was clipped by 2 bases and J by 0 bases, with 7 bases between them. Germline V CDR1 and CDR2: ENHRY, SYGVKD. CDR3: CAISEAGLNTEAFF. The CDR3 DNA follows: TGTGCCATCAGTGAGGCAGGGCTGAACACTGAAGCTTTCTTT.

CDR3 in DNA: TGTGCCAGCCAAGACCAGGGGGAAGAGACCCAGTACTTC. Translated, it gives CASQDQGEETQYF. V and J are TRBV27 and TRBJ2-5, with 7 bases identical to TRBD1. The CDR3 is 13 residues long. Germline assignment: CDR1 MNHEY and CDR2 SMNVEV (reference sequence). The V segment lost 8 bases and the J segment 3 bases; nucleotides outside the gene matches: 6.

J is TRBJ2-5 and V is TRBV5-1; D gene unclear. The CDR3 loop spans 12 amino acids. Germline V lookup: CDR1 SGHRS, CDR2 YFSETQ. Trimming removed 3 bases at V and 1 base at J, with 4 bases between. CDR3 protein: CASSSSQETQYF. The CDR3 coding sequence is TGCGCCAGCAGCTCCTCCCAAGAGACCCAGTACTTC.

This clone was seen a single time. This rearrangement joins TRBV27 to TRBJ1-6, with D possibly matching TRBD1 (6 bases). The germline V gene encodes CDR1 MNHEY and CDR2 SMNVEV (reference sequence). The CDR3 extends over 14 amino acids. V lost 2 bases, J lost 7 bases, and 9 bases lay in between. In DNA, the CDR3 is TGTGCCAGCAGTTTAGGGGGCATAAATTCACCCCTCCACTTT. This encodes CASSLGGINSPLHF.

The chain has TRBV6-5 and TRBJ1-2; D not resolved. Trimming stripped 4 bases from V and 3 bases from J, with 9 bases between. Germline CDR1 reads MNHEY; CDR2 reads SVGAGI. This CDR3 comprises 13 residues. The CDR3 protein is CASSFDKDYGYTF. In DNA, the CDR3 is TGTGCCAGCAGTTTTGACAAGGACTATGGCTACACCTTC.

The chain joins TRBV10-2 to TRBJ1-2; the match to TRBD1 covers 8 bases. Per germline, CDR1 WSHSY and CDR2 SAAADI. The junction had 6 bases not matched to a gene; V was cut back by 6 bases and J by 0 bases. The CDR3 spans 15 residues. The CDR3 is CASRQGQVSNYGYTF. CDR3 bases: TGCGCCAGCAGGCAGGGACAGGTCTCTAACTATGGCTACACCTTC.

The V call is TRBV5-1, the J call TRBJ2-1, with TRBD2 matching over 16 bases. CDR3 length: 16 amino acids. Germline CDR1 reads SGHRS; CDR2 reads YFSETQ. Unmatched junction bases numbered 7, after V lost 4 bases and J lost 9 bases. CDR3 in amino acids: CASSPGLAGGLSEQFF. The CDR3 DNA sequence: TGCGCCAGCAGCCCGGGACTAGCGGGGGGGCTAAGTGAGCAGTTCTTC.

This chain connects TRBV4-2 to TRBJ2-5; 11 nucleotides match TRBD2. With V trimmed by 4 bases and J by 5 bases, 12 bases remained unmatched. Germline CDR1 and CDR2: LGHNA and YNFKEQ. CDR3 size: 17 residues. The CDR3 nucleotides read TGTGCCAGCAGCCCTCGTAGCGGGGGGGCCGGAGGGGAGACCCAGTACTTC. Its translation: CASSPRSGGAGGETQYF.

The chain is built from TRBV7-8 and TRBJ2-3; D possibly corresponds to TRBD2 (7 bases). V was shortened by 2 bases and J by 4 bases, with 22 bases between the two germline ends. Germline CDR1 is SGHVS and CDR2 is FQNEAQ. CDR3 length: 18 amino acids. In DNA form, the CDR3 reads TGTGCCAGCAGCTTATTCGTGAGGAGGGGGGGGTTGCCAGATACGCAGTATTTT. Its translation: CASSLFVRRGGLPDTQYF.

The J gene is TRBJ1-4, the V gene TRBV6-2 or TRBV6-3, with 7 bases lining up with TRBD1. V was clipped by 5 bases and J by 5 bases; unmatched bases: 5. The V gene's germline CDR1 is MNHEY and CDR2 SVGEGT. The CDR3 consists of 14 residues. The CDR3 nucleotides are TGTGCCAGCAGTAGACAGGGAAGAAATGAAAAACTGTTTTTT. Amino acid sequence: CASSRQGRNEKLFF.

There are a few counts of this clone. The identical CDR3 is also encoded by other nucleotide sequences in the sample. CDR3 DNA: TGTGCCAGCAGGCCACGGGGGGCGGGGGAAAAACTGTTTTTT. It specifies CASRPRGAGEKLFF. The chain couples TRBV6-5 to TRBJ1-4; tentatively, D is TRBD1 (6 bases). This CDR3 has 14 residues. The ends were cut back, 6 bases at V and 8 bases at J, with 16 bases in the middle. CDR1 MNHEY and CDR2 SVGAGI come from the germline V gene.

The chain has TRBV5-4 and TRBJ2-3; TRBD2 matches 9 bases. Germline CDR1 reads SGHNT; CDR2 reads YYREEE (reference sequence). Trimming at V came to 0 bases and at J to 5 bases, leaving 1 base not matched to a gene. This CDR3 region has 14 residues. CDR3 sequence reads: CASSLATSGDTQYF. The DNA of the CDR3 is TGTGCCAGCAGCTTGGCGACTAGCGGAGATACGCAGTATTTT.

The chain recombines TRBV5-1 with TRBJ1-5; TRBD1 aligns across 8 bases. J gave up 8 bases and V 1 base, and 5 bases lay outside the gene matches. This CDR3 region has 14 residues. CDR1 and CDR2 (germline): SGHRS, YFSETQ. CDR3 DNA: TGCGCCAGCAGCTTGACAGGGGGGCTGGAGCCCCAGCATTTT. It codes for CASSLTGGLEPQHF. Combining the CDR3 with reference TRBV5-1 and TRBJ1-5 gives the whole variable domain KAGVTQTPRYLIKTRGQQVTLSCSPISGHRSVSWYQQTPGQGLQFLFEYFSETQRNKGNFPGRFSGRQFSNSRSEMNVSTLELGDSALYLCASSLTGGLEPQHFGDGTRLSIL.

Written as DNA, the CDR3 is TGTGCCAGTAGTATAGGGGCAGAGCTTGAAGCTTTCTTT. Protein: CASSIGAELEAFF. The J gene is TRBJ1-1, the V gene TRBV19, with D unclear. The ends were cut back, 1 base at V and 7 bases at J, with 10 bases in the middle. Germline assignment: CDR1 LNHDA and CDR2 SQIVND (reference sequence). This CDR3 has 13 residues. Full variable domain (remainder filled in from reference TRBV19 and TRBJ1-1): DGGITQSPKYLFRKEGQNVTLSCEQNLNHDAMYWYRQDPGQGLRLIYYSQIVNDFQKGDIAEGYSVSREKKESFPLTVTSAQKNPTAFYLCASSIGAELEAFFGQGTRLTVV.

This clone was detected only once. This chain links TRBV5-6 with TRBJ1-2; 7 nucleotides match TRBD1. This CDR3 contains 17 residues. Per the germline V gene, CDR1 is SGHDT and CDR2 is YYEEEE. V lost 2 bases and J lost 0; bases outside the gene matches: 10. The CDR3 here is CASSFRQGVGTNYGYTF. The DNA of the CDR3 is TGTGCCAGCAGCTTTAGACAGGGAGTCGGGACTAACTATGGCTACACCTTC.